This TCR beta chain was documented in a study of HIV-infected patients and healthy controls. 450 to 600 ng RNA was reverse transcribed with alpha and beta constant-region primers. Alpha and beta chain libraries were made separately by chain-specific third strand synthesis with multiplexing indices. TCRdb analysed the 5' RACE reads with MiXCR anew, one entry per CDR3 protein. The sample yields 8,000 to 10,000 distinct CDR3 sequences, 7.3% seen once. Germline V gene sequence: CDR1 MNHEY, CDR2 SVGEGT. Trimming shortened V by 3 bases and J by 5 bases, and 12 bases separated the two germline ends. There are 14 residues in the CDR3. All unsorted peripheral T cells were captured because whole blood was used without fractionation. The table lists this clonotype with many counts.

J is TRBJ2-3 and V is TRBV6-2 or TRBV6-3; D remains unclear. The sequence derives from an adult with HIV infection. Here the sequenced sample was blood, taken before antiretroviral therapy. DNA for the CDR3: TGTGCCAGCAGTTATTCACCGGAGTTAGATACGCAGTATTTT. Residues: CASSYSPELDTQYF.